The 25 T cell receptor beta chains below all came from one sample that was sequenced in a study of shared clonotypes between healthy human individuals. The method was immunoSEQ multiplex PCR; TCRdb's version includes in-frame clones alone and lacks a portion of them. The sample carries 2.5 million or so clones, approximately 92% recorded once. Sequencing was carried out using naive CD4+ T cells sorted from blood. Indicated subset: CD45RA+ positively selected. The source of these receptors is a man aged 18-30 years in good health.

This chain joins TRBV30 and TRBJ2-7; D remains ambiguous. The V gene's germline CDR1 is GTSNPN and CDR2 SVGIG (reference sequence). The CDR3 totals 14 residues. The V and J ends lost 1 base and 2 bases respectively, with 12 bases between them. CDR3 bases: TGTGCCTGGAGTGCTGTGGTCCCTCCCTACGAGCAGTACTTC. Protein: CAWSAVVPPYEQYF.

This clone was observed a few times. The chain is built from TRBV18 and TRBJ1-1; D is possibly TRBD1 (5 bases). V dropped 0 bases and J dropped 8 bases, with 13 bases sitting between them. This CDR3 has 14 amino acids. CDR1 is KGHSH and CDR2 is LQKENI in the germline V gene. CDR3 region: CASSPPNDWGEAFF. The CDR3 DNA follows: TGTGCCAGCTCACCACCGAACGATTGGGGGGAAGCTTTCTTT.

This chain joins TRBV7-3 and TRBJ2-7; 8 bases are a match to TRBD1. The CDR3 runs 15 residues. Trimming at V came to 1 base and at J to 3 bases, leaving 5 bases not matched to a gene. Germline CDR1 reads SGHTA; CDR2 reads FQGTGA. CDR3: CASSLSPGQGYEQYF. The DNA of the CDR3 is TGTGCCAGCAGCTTAAGTCCTGGACAGGGCTACGAGCAGTACTTC.

Of note for this clone: Other DNA sequences in the sample encode the same CDR3. The chain links TRBV5-1 to TRBJ2-3; D gene unclear. The CDR3 totals 13 residues. Between the trimmed V and J ends, which lost 2 bases and 4 bases, there was a span of 8 bases. Germline lookup yields CDR1 SGHRS and CDR2 YFSETQ. This CDR3 reads CASSFSGADTQYF. In DNA, the CDR3 is TGCGCCAGCAGCTTCTCTGGGGCAGATACGCAGTATTTT.

The rearrangement links TRBV5-1 to TRBJ1-3; D is unclear. The CDR3 contains 12 residues. Germline assignment: CDR1 SGHRS and CDR2 YFSETQ. The V gene lost 1 base and the J gene lost 4 bases, with 3 bases spanning the gap. The CDR3 DNA is TGCGCCAGCAGCTTGTACGGAAACACCATATATTTT. It codes for CASSLYGNTIYF.

This chain links TRBV7-8 with TRBJ2-1; possible D gene TRBD1, 6 bases. The CDR3 spans 16 residues. Per germline, CDR1 SGHVS and CDR2 FQNEAQ. The V gene lost 1 base and the J gene lost 7 bases, with 17 bases spanning the gap. CDR3: CASSLGLDRGKNEQFF. CDR3 nucleotide sequence: TGTGCCAGCAGCTTAGGATTGGACAGAGGAAAAAATGAGCAGTTCTTC.

This clone was seen once. V usage is TRBV5-6 and J usage is TRBJ2-5, with D possibly being TRBD1 (6 bases). The V and J ends lost 3 bases and 5 bases respectively, with 20 bases between them. Per germline, CDR1 SGHDT and CDR2 YYEEEE. There are 16 residues in the CDR3. CDR3 residues: CASSSGPGTLGETQYF. The CDR3 DNA follows: TGTGCCAGCAGCTCGGGGCCCGGGACACTGGGTGAGACCCAGTACTTC. Supplemented by reference TRBV5-6 and TRBJ2-5, the full variable domain reads DAGVTQSPTHLIKTRGQQVTLRCSPKSGHDTVSWYQQALGQGPQFIFQYYEEEERQRGNFPDRFSGHQFPNYSSELNVNALLLGDSALYLCASSSGPGTLGETQYFGPGTRLLVL.

This clone was seen a single time. The chain uses TRBV11-2 and TRBJ2-1, with TRBD1 matching over 7 bases. The V and J ends lost 8 bases and 5 bases, in that order; junction bases with no gene match: 15. The length of the CDR3 is 16 residues. Germline CDR1 and CDR2: SGHAT and FQNNGV. CDR3 sequence (DNA): TGTGCCAGCTCGACTCAGAAAGGGGGCGGCCACAATGAGCAGTTCTTC. It encodes CASSTQKGGGHNEQFF.

The rearrangement joins TRBV6-5 to TRBJ2-5; possible D gene TRBD1, 6 bases. The V gene's germline CDR1 is MNHEY and CDR2 SVGAGI. The CDR3 runs 16 residues. V was shortened by 3 bases and J by 5 bases, with 19 bases between the two germline ends. The CDR3 spells CASSYMGEHTGETQYF. CDR3 bases: TGTGCCAGCAGTTATATGGGTGAACACACAGGGGAGACCCAGTACTTC.

This chain connects TRBV2 to TRBJ1-4; the D is unclear. Germline V gene data show CDR1 as SNHLY and CDR2 as FYNNEI. V was cut by 0 bases and J by 6 bases, with 11 bases left in between. This CDR3 spans 15 amino acids. The CDR3 loop reads CASSEALGKDEKLFF. CDR3 coding DNA: TGTGCCAGCAGTGAAGCGCTGGGCAAGGATGAAAAACTGTTTTTT. Filled out from reference TRBV2 and TRBJ1-4, the complete variable domain reads EPEVTQTPSHQVTQMGQEVILRCVPISNHLYFYWYRQILGQKVEFLVSFYNNEISEKSEIFDDQFSVERPDGSNFTLKIRSTKLEDSAMYFCASSEALGKDEKLFFGSGTQLSVL.

The chain links TRBV25-1 to TRBJ2-4, with 8 positions matching TRBD2. CDR1 MGHDK and CDR2 SYGVNS come from the germline V gene. CDR3 size: 14 residues. Unmatched junction bases numbered 5, after V lost 3 bases and J lost 7 bases. CDR3 DNA sequence: TGTGCCAGCAGTGAGAGCGGGAGTCTGAACATTCAGTACTTC. This translates into CASSESGSLNIQYF.

This rearrangement joins TRBV27 to TRBJ2-1, with D unclear. V lost 7 bases and J lost 7, with 20 bases in between. The CDR3 is 15 residues long. Germline lookup yields CDR1 MNHEY and CDR2 SMNVEV (reference sequence). Here the CDR3 reads CASMLGRAPRNEQFF. CDR3 sequence (DNA): TGTGCCAGCATGCTGGGCCGGGCCCCGAGGAATGAGCAGTTCTTC.

This chain joins TRBV15 and TRBJ2-1; D possibly matches TRBD1 or TRBD2 (5 bases each). The CDR3 loop spans 15 amino acids. V lost 3 bases and J lost 5, with 14 bases in between. Germline CDR1 LNHNV, CDR2 YYDKDF (reference sequence). For the CDR3, the DNA is TGTGCCACCAGCAGTTTCCGGGACCAGGACAATGAGCAGTTCTTC. Residues: CATSSFRDQDNEQFF. The full variable domain, rest sourced from reference TRBV15 and TRBJ2-1, is DAMVIQNPRYQVTQFGKPVTLSCSQTLNHNVMYWYQQKSSQAPKLLFHYYDKDFNNEADTPDNFQSRRPNTSFCFLDIRSPGLGDTAMYLCATSSFRDQDNEQFFGPGTRLTVL.

The rearrangement links TRBV7-9 to TRBJ2-3, with 12 bases matching TRBD2. The CDR3 is 16 residues long. In germline, CDR1 is SEHNR, CDR2 FQNEAQ (reference sequence). V was clipped by 5 bases and J by 3 bases; unmatched bases: 6. The CDR3 loop is CASSARLAGETDTQYF. Here the CDR3 DNA reads TGTGCCAGCAGCGCCAGACTAGCGGGAGAGACAGATACGCAGTATTTT.

The chain joins TRBV6-4 to TRBJ2-7; TRBD1 is a possible D gene (5 bases). The V gene lost 8 bases and the J gene lost 1 base, with 21 bases spanning the gap. Germline-derived CDR1 and CDR2 are MRHNA and SNTAGT. The CDR3 loop spans 16 amino acids. The CDR3 region has the DNA TGTGCCAGCGAAGGCAGGGCCCAAAGGGGTTCCTACGAGCAGTACTTC. Protein sequence: CASEGRAQRGSYEQYF.

This clone appeared a few times. The chain is built from TRBV7-9 and TRBJ1-1, with D unclear. The germline V gene encodes CDR1 SEHNR and CDR2 FQNEAQ (reference sequence). This CDR3 is built from 14 residues. Deletions cut 2 bases from V and 2 bases from J, with 9 bases between. The CDR3 DNA follows: TGTGCCAGCAGCTTATCGGAGGTTAACACTGAAGCTTTCTTT. Residues: CASSLSEVNTEAFF.

The rearrangement links TRBV9 to TRBJ2-6, with TRBD2 matching 10 bases. Per germline, CDR1 SGDLS and CDR2 YYNGEE. The ends lost 4 bases at V and 0 bases at J; junction bases unmatched: 10. The CDR3 loop spans 19 amino acids. CDR3 sequence: CASSRASGGFSSGANVLTF. The CDR3 DNA is TGTGCCAGCAGCCGAGCTAGCGGGGGCTTTAGCTCTGGGGCCAACGTCCTGACTTTC.

The CDR3 bases are TGTGCCAGTAGTAACGGGAGGGGAGACGCAGATACGCAGTATTTT. Translated: CASSNGRGDADTQYF. The V and J genes are TRBV19 and TRBJ2-3; 8 bases line up with TRBD2. This CDR3 has 15 residues. V lost 4 bases and J lost 4; bases outside the gene matches: 7. Germline V gene data show CDR1 as LNHDA and CDR2 as SQIVND (reference sequence).

The chain has TRBV6-1 and TRBJ2-7; D is perhaps TRBD1 (6 bases). Germline CDR1 and CDR2: MNHNS and SASEGT. The V end lost 4 bases, the J end lost 1 base, and 14 bases lay between the germline ends. The CDR3 is made up of 15 amino acids. Here the CDR3 reads CASSGRQVQSYEQYF. The DNA for the CDR3 is TGTGCCAGCAGTGGACGACAGGTCCAATCCTACGAGCAGTACTTC.

The J gene is TRBJ2-2, the V gene TRBV30; 8 bases fit TRBD2. The CDR3 has 15 amino acids. Germline V gives CDR1 GTSNPN, CDR2 SVGIG (reference sequence). The junction had 6 bases not matched to a gene; V was cut back by 2 bases and J by 4 bases. The CDR3 sequence: CAWSNRGRSTGELFF. CDR3 bases: TGTGCCTGGAGTAATCGCGGGAGGAGCACCGGGGAGCTGTTTTTT.

The chain is built from TRBV7-9 and TRBJ2-6, with D unresolved. This CDR3 has 16 amino acids. Germline CDR1 is SEHNR and CDR2 is FQNEAQ (reference sequence). Trimming removed 3 bases from V and 0 bases from J, with 9 bases in between. CDR3: CASSFLQGSGANVLTF. For the CDR3, the DNA is TGTGCCAGCAGCTTCTTACAAGGCTCTGGGGCCAACGTCCTGACTTTC.

The chain links TRBV13 to TRBJ2-5; D unresolved. Germline lookup yields CDR1 PRHDT and CDR2 FYEKMQ (reference sequence). CDR3 length equals 11 residues. Deletions cut 5 bases from V and 5 bases from J, with 6 bases between. CDR3 sequence reads: CASSLRETQYF. CDR3 nucleotides: TGTGCCAGCAGCCTCAGGGAGACCCAGTACTTC. Filled out from reference TRBV13 and TRBJ2-5, the complete variable domain reads AAGVIQSPRHLIKEKRETATLKCYPIPRHDTVYWYQQGPGQDPQFLISFYEKMQSDKGSIPDRFSAQQFSDYHSELNMSSLELGDSALYFCASSLRETQYFGPGTRLLVL.

This chain uses TRBV4-1 with TRBJ1-1; D unresolved. Trimming took off 3 bases at V and 12 bases at J, with 17 bases between the two ends. Germline CDR1 reads MGHRA; CDR2 reads YSYEKL. The CDR3 length is 13 residues. CDR3 protein: CASSHPDFRITFF. CDR3 nucleotides: TGCGCCAGCAGCCATCCGGACTTCAGGATAACTTTCTTT.

This chain joins TRBV2 and TRBJ2-3, with TRBD2 identical over 13 bases. The CDR3 runs 15 residues. Germline V gene lookup returns CDR1 SNHLY and CDR2 FYNNEI. Unmatched junction bases numbered 4, after V lost 8 bases and J lost 2 bases. Here the CDR3 reads CASGGLAGSTDTQYF. Here the CDR3 DNA reads TGTGCCAGCGGGGGACTAGCGGGGTCCACAGATACGCAGTATTTT.

CDR3 region: CASSNAGRNEQFF. CDR3 sequence (DNA): TGTGCCAGCTCAAACGCGGGCCGAAATGAGCAGTTCTTC. This sequence joins TRBV28 and TRBJ2-1, with D perhaps matching TRBD2 (5 bases). Trimming pared 8 bases from V and 7 bases from J, leaving 15 bases between. The germline V gene encodes CDR1 MDHEN and CDR2 SYDVKM. CDR3 length equals 13 residues.